A selection of T cell receptor beta chains follows, all from one sample in a study of T cells in Graves' hyperthyroidism and ophthalmopathy. TCRdb itself ran the multiplex PCR reads through MiXCR, one entry per CDR3 protein. The table has a few hundred thousand distinct CDR3 sequences, roughly 13% seen once. The material sequenced was blood. The source of these receptors is a woman between 18 and 30 years old with Graves' hyperthyroidism. Both conserved end residues are trimmed from each CDR3. The listing skips clone size in some rows; elsewhere it reads once, few, many or a size class.

v_call: TRBV2
clone_size: many
j_call: TRBJ2-7
cdr3_aa: ASSLGQASYEQY

v_call: TRBV4-3
clone_size: few
j_call: TRBJ2-1
cdr3_aa: ASGQDASGRWNEQF

v_call: TRBV7-9
clone_size: few
j_call: TRBJ2-7
cdr3_aa: ASSPQGASTYEQY

v_call: TRBV10-3
clone_size: NA
j_call: TRBJ2-1
cdr3_aa: AISGRAGRGGTRNEQF

v_call: TRBV6-1
clone_size: many
j_call: TRBJ2-7
cdr3_aa: ASSKREIPYEQY

v_call: TRBV25-1
clone_size: NA
j_call: TRBJ2-7
cdr3_aa: ASSEFEEQY

v_call: TRBV18
clone_size: many
j_call: TRBJ2-5
cdr3_aa: ASSLTGPPQETQY

v_call: TRBV10-3
clone_size: NA
j_call: TRBJ1-2
cdr3_aa: AITDGHYGYT

v_call: TRBV11-2
clone_size: NA
j_call: TRBJ2-6
cdr3_aa: ASSSQGRSSGANVLT

v_call: TRBV5-5
clone_size: few
j_call: TRBJ2-1
cdr3_aa: ASSSSGSSYNGQF

v_call: TRBV7-2
clone_size: many
j_call: TRBJ2-1
cdr3_aa: ASSIFGGTVSYNEQF

v_call: TRBV12-3/TRBV12-4
clone_size: many
j_call: TRBJ1-1
cdr3_aa: ASHRTAGTEAF

v_call: TRBV6-1
clone_size: NA
j_call: TRBJ1-6
cdr3_aa: ASSDLKSSPLH

v_call: TRBV5-1
clone_size: NA
j_call: TRBJ2-5
cdr3_aa: ASSLEGIGETQY

v_call: TRBV28
clone_size: many
j_call: TRBJ2-6
cdr3_aa: ASSTLKAGANVLT

v_call: TRBV4-2
clone_size: many
j_call: TRBJ2-7
cdr3_aa: ASSQTPGVSGYEQY

v_call: TRBV3-1
clone_size: many
j_call: TRBJ2-5
cdr3_aa: ASSHQGPATQY

v_call: TRBV4-1
clone_size: few
j_call: TRBJ1-5
cdr3_aa: ASSQSPAGGNQPQH

v_call: TRBV20-1
clone_size: many
j_call: TRBJ1-2
cdr3_aa: SARDPQGGGYT

v_call: TRBV14
clone_size: many
j_call: TRBJ2-5
cdr3_aa: ASSQTPGLAAETQY

v_call: TRBV19
clone_size: NA
j_call: TRBJ1-1
cdr3_aa: ASSPKGQLSAEAF

v_call: TRBV4-3
clone_size: many
j_call: TRBJ2-3
cdr3_aa: ASSYGTTKTDTQY

v_call: TRBV27
clone_size: many
j_call: TRBJ2-7
cdr3_aa: ASSLFWAGEQY

v_call: TRBV28
clone_size: NA
j_call: TRBJ2-7
cdr3_aa: ASSDLRYEQY

v_call: TRBV5-4
clone_size: NA
j_call: TRBJ2-1
cdr3_aa: ASSLTSGNFYNEQF

v_call: TRBV15
clone_size: few
j_call: TRBJ2-5
cdr3_aa: ATNMGTEQETQY

v_call: TRBV28
clone_size: many
j_call: TRBJ2-3
cdr3_aa: ASSPPTELTDTQY

v_call: TRBV3-1
clone_size: NA
j_call: TRBJ2-3
cdr3_aa: ASSHDADTQY